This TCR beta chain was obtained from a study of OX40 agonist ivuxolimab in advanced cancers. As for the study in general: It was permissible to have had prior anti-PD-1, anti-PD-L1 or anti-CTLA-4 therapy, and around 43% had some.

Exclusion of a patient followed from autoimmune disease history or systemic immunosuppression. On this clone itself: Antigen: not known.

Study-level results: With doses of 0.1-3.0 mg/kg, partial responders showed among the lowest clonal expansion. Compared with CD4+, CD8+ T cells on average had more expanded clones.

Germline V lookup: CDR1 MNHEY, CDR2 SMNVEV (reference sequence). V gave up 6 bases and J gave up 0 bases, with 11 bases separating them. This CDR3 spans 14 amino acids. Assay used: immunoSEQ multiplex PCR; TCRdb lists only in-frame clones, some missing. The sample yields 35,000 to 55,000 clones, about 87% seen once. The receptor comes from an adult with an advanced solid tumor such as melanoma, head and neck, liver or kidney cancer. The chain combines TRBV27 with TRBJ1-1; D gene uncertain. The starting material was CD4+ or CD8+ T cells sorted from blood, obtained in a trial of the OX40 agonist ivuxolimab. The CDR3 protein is CASRYSLMNTEAFF. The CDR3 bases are TGTGCCAGCAGGTACAGCCTCATGAACACTGAAGCTTTCTTT.